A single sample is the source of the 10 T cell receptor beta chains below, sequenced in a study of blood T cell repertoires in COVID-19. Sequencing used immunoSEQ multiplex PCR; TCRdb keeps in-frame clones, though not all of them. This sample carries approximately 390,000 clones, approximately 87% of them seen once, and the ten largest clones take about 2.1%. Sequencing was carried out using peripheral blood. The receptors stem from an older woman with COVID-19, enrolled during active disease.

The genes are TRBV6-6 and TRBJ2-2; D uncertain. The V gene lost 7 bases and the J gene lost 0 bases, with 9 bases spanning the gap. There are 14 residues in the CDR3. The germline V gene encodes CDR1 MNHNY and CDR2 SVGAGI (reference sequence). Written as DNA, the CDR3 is TGTGCCAGCACCCCTACTTCGAACACCGGGGAGCTGTTTTTT. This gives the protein CASTPTSNTGELFF.

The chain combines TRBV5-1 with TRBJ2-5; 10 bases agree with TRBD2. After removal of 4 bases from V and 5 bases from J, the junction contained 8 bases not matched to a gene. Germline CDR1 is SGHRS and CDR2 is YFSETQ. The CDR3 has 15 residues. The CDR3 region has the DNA TGCGCCAGCAGCCCAGCGTCTAGCGGGGGTGAGACCCAGTACTTC. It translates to CASSPASSGGETQYF.

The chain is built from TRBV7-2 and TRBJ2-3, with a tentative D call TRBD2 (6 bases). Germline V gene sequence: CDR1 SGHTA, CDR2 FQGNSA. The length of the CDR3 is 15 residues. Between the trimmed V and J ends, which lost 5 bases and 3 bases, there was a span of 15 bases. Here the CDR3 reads CASSPSRGTTDTQYF. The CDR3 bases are TGTGCCAGCAGCCCTAGTCGGGGGACTACAGATACGCAGTATTTT.

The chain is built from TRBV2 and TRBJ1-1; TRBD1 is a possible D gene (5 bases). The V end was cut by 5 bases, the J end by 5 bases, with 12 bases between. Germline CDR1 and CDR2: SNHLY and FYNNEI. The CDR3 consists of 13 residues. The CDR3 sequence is CASSRQGSTEAFF. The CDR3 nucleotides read TGTGCCAGCAGTCGGCAGGGCTCGACTGAAGCTTTCTTT.

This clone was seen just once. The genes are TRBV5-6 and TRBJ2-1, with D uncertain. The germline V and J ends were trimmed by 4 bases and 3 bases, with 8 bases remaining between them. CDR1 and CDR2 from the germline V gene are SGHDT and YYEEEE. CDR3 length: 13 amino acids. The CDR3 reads CASSKFGYNEQFF. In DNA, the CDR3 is TGTGCCAGCAGCAAATTCGGCTACAATGAGCAGTTCTTC.

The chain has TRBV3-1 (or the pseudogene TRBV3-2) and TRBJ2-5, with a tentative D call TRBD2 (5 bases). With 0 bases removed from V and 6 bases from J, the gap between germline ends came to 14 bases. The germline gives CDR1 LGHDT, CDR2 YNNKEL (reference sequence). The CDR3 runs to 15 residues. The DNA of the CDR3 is TGTGCCAGCAGCCAAGATTGGATTAGAGGGCAGACCCAGTACTTC. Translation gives CASSQDWIRGQTQYF.

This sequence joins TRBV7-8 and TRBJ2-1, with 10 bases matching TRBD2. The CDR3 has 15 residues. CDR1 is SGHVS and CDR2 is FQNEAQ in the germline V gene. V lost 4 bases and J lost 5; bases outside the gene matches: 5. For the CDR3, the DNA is TGTGCCAGCAGCTGGCTAGCGGGGGTTAACAATGAGCAGTTCTTC. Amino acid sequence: CASSWLAGVNNEQFF.

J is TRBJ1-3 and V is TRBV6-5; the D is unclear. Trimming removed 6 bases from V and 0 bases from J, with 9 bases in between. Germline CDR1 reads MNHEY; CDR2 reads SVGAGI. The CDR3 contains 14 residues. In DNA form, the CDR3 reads TGTGCCAGCAGCGACACCTTCTCTGGAAACACCATATATTTT. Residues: CASSDTFSGNTIYF.

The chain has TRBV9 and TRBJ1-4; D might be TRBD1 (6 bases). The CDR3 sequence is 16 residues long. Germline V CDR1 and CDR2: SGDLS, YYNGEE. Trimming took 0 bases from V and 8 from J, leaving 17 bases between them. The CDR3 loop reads CASSVEGLGGTEKLFF. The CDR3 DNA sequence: TGTGCCAGCAGCGTAGAAGGTCTGGGAGGGACAGAAAAACTGTTTTTT.

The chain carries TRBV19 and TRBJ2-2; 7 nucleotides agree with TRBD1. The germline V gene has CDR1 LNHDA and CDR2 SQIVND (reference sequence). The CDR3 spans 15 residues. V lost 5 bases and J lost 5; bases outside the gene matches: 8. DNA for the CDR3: TGTGCCAGTAGTTCCGACAGGGCGAGGACCGGGGAGCTGTTTTTT. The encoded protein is CASSSDRARTGELFF. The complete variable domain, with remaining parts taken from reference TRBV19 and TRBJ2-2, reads DGGITQSPKYLFRKEGQNVTLSCEQNLNHDAMYWYRQDPGQGLRLIYYSQIVNDFQKGDIAEGYSVSREKKESFPLTVTSAQKNPTAFYLCASSSDRARTGELFFGEGSRLTVL.